This T cell receptor (beta chain) is from a study of T cell responses to AZD1222 COVID-19 vaccine. Using immunoSEQ multiplex PCR, the repertoire was profiled, and TCRdb retains in-frame clones only, with some absent. The sample has more than 90,000 clones, 85% to 90% seen once. The CDR3 sequence is 14 residues long. Looked up from germline, CDR1 is SEHNR and CDR2 is FQNEAQ (reference sequence). Trimming at V came to 3 bases and at J to 10 bases, leaving 8 bases not matched to a gene. As for this clone: Its antigen remains unknown.

Study-level points and caveats: Once two AZD1222 doses were given, Spike-specific TCR breadth and depth went up. Researchers report vaccine-associated CD4 TCRs spanning spike, with dominance at 160-218 and 743-854. Only after the peak T cell response were repertoires sampled.

The chain joins TRBV7-9 to TRBJ2-1; 8 bases fit TRBD1. The source is an adult who received the AZD1222 COVID-19 vaccine. This material consisted of peripheral blood, taken 28 days after the second AZD1222 dose. In DNA, the CDR3 is TGTGCCAGCAGCTTGGGACAGGACTTTGAGGAGCAGTTCTTC. It translates to CASSLGQDFEEQFF.